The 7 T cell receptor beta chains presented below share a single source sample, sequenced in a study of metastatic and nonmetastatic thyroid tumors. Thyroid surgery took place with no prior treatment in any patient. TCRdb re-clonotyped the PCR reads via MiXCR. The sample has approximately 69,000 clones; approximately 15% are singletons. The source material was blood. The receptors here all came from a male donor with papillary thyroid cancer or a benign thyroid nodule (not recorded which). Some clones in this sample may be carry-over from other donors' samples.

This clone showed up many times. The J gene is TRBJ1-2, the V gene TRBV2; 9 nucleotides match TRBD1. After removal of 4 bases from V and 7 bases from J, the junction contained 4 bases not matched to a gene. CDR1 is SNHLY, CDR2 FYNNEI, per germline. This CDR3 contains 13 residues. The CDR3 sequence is CASSARDRAGYTF. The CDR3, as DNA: TGTGCCAGCAGTGCCCGGGACAGGGCTGGCTACACCTTC.

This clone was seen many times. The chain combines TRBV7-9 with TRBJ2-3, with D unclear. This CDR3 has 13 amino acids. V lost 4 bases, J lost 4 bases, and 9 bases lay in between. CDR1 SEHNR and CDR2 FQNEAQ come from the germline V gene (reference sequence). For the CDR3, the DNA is TGTGCCAGCAGCTACGGTGGCGCAGATACGCAGTATTTT. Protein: CASSYGGADTQYF.

The CDR3 DNA is TGTGCCAGCAGGCGCGGCGAGGCGGTCGAGCAGTACTTC. Translating it yields CASRRGEAVEQYF. J is TRBJ2-7 and V is TRBV6-1; D gene unclear. V dropped 6 bases and J dropped 6 bases, with 15 bases sitting between them. Germline V gene lookup returns CDR1 MNHNS and CDR2 SASEGT. The CDR3 is 13 amino acids.

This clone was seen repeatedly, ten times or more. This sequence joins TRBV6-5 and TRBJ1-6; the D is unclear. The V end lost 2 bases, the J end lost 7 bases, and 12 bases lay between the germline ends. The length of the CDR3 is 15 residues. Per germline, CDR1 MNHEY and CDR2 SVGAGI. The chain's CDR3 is CASSYGQVKNSPLHF. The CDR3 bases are TGTGCCAGCAGTTACGGGCAGGTCAAGAATTCACCCCTCCACTTT.

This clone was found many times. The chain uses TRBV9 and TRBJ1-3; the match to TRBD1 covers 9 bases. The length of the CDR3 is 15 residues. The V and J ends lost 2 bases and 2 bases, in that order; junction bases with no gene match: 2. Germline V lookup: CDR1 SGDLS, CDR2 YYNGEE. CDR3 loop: CASSVRTGAGNTIYF. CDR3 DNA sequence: TGTGCCAGCAGCGTCAGGACAGGGGCTGGAAACACCATATATTTT.

The CDR3 DNA reads TGTGCCAGCAGCTTACAGGGGGCGAATTCACCCCTCCACTTT. Amino acids: CASSLQGANSPLHF. This sequence joins TRBV2 and TRBJ1-6, with 9 positions matching TRBD1. The CDR3 extends over 14 amino acids. In germline, CDR1 is SNHLY, CDR2 FYNNEI. V shed 6 bases, J shed 7 bases, and the junction held 4 bases outside the gene matches.

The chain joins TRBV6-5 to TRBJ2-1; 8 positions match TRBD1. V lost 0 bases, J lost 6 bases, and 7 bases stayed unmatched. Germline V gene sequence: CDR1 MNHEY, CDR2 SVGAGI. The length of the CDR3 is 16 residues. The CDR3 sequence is CASSYSCIQGGNEQFF. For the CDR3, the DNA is TGTGCCAGCAGTTACTCATGCATACAGGGGGGCAATGAGCAGTTCTTC.